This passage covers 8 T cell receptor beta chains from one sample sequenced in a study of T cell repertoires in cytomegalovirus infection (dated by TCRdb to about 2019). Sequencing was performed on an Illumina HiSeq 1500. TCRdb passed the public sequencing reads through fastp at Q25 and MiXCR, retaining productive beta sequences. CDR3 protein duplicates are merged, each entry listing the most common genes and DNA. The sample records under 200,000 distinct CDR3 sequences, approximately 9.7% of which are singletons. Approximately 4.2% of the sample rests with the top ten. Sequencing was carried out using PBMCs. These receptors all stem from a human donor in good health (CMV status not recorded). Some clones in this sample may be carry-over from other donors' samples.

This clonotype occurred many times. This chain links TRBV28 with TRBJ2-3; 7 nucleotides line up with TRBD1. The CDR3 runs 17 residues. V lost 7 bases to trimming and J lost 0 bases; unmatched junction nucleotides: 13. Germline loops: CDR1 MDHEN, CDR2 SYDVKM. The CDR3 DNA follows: TGTGCCAGCACCCGGATCGGGACAGCCCAAAGCACAGATACGCAGTATTTT. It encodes CASTRIGTAQSTDTQYF.

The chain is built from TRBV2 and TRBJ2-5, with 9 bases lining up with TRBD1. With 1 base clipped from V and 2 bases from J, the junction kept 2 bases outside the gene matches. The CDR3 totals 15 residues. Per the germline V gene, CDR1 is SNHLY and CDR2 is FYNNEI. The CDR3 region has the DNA TGTGCCAGCAGTGAAGGGACAGGGGTACAAGAGACCCAGTACTTC. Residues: CASSEGTGVQETQYF.

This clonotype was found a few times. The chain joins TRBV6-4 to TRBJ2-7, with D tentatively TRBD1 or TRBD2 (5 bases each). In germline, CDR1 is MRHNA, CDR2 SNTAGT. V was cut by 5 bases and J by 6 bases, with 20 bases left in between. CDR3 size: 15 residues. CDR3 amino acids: CASSPLPGTTAEQYF. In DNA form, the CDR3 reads TGTGCCAGCAGTCCCTTACCGGGGACCACGGCCGAGCAGTACTTC.

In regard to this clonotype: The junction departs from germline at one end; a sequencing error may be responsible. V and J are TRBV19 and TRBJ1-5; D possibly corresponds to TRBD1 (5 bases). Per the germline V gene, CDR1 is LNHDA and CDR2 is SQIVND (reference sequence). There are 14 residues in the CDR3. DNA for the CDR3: TGTGCCAGTAGTAGTAAGACAGTGAATCAGCCCCGGCATTTT. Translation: CASSSKTVNQPRHF.

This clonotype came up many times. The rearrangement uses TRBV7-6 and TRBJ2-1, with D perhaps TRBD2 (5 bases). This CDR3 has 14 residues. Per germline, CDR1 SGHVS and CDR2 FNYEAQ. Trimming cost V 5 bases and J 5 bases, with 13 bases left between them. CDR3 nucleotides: TGTGCCAGCAGCCCCGCGGACTTCCACAATGAGCAGTTCTTC. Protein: CASSPADFHNEQFF.

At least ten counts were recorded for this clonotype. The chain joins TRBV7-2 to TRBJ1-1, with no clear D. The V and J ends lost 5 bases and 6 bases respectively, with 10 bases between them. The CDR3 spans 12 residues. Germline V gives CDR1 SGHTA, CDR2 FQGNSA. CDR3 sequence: CASSRGQPEAFF. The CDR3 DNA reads TGTGCCAGCAGCCGAGGCCAGCCTGAAGCTTTCTTT.

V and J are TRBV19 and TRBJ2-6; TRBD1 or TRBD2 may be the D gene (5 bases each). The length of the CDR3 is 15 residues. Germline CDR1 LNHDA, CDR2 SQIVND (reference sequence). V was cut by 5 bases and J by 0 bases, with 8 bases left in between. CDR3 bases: TGTGCCAGTAGTGAGGGGTCCTCTGGGGCCAACGTCCTGACTTTC. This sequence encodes CASSEGSSGANVLTF. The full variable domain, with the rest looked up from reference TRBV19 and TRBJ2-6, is DGGITQSPKYLFRKEGQNVTLSCEQNLNHDAMYWYRQDPGQGLRLIYYSQIVNDFQKGDIAEGYSVSREKKESFPLTVTSAQKNPTAFYLCASSEGSSGANVLTFGAGSRLTVL.

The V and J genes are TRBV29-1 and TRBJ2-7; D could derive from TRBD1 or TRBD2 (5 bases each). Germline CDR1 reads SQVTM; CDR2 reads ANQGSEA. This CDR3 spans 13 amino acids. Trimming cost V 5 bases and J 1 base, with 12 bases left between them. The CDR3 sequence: CSVFPRESYEQYF. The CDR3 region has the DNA TGCAGCGTTTTTCCCAGGGAGTCCTACGAGCAGTACTTC.